The present TCR beta chain was sequenced within a study of cytomegalovirus exposure and HLA in healthy donors. Trimming took off 4 bases at V and 5 bases at J, with 15 bases between the two ends. The CDR3 sequence is 14 residues long. Germline V gives CDR1 SGHNT, CDR2 YYREEE (reference sequence). As for this clone: Its antigen remains unidentified.

The PCR employed 60 Vbeta primers together with 13 Jbeta primers. Using immunoSEQ multiplex PCR, the repertoire was profiled, and TCRdb retains in-frame clones only, with some absent. The sample lists 150,000 to 200,000 clones, about 85% occurring once. Notes on the study in general: In a later analysis, DRB1 alleles had the most associated TCRs; HLA-C alleles the fewest. In the analysis, some V segments, TRBV6-2 and TRBV6-3 included, were excluded as indistinguishable.

The clonotype was recovered from a man between 18 and 35 years old in good health and CMV-seropositive. Sequences were obtained from PBMCs. The J gene is TRBJ2-5, the V gene TRBV5-4, with D perhaps TRBD2 (5 bases). The CDR3 bases are TGTGCCAGCAGCCCCGAGGGTCCAGCGGAGACCCAGTACTTC. Amino acids: CASSPEGPAETQYF.